This T cell receptor beta chain was obtained from a study of spatial heterogeneity in lung cancer. General observations from the study: In blood, ubiquitous expanded tumor TCRs appeared more at resection than follow-up.

TCRdb re-called the 5' RACE reads through MiXCR, storing one row per CDR3 protein. This table holds 39,000 or so distinct CDR3 sequences, around 7.5% found once. Time point here: sample taken at primary tumor resection. Whole RNA, isolated from tumor, nontumor lung or frozen PBMC, was sequenced without prior sorting. The V gene's germline CDR1 is MNHEY and CDR2 SVGAGI. With 8 bases clipped from V and 0 bases from J, the junction kept 7 bases outside the gene matches. The CDR3 is 14 residues long. This clonotype was recorded many times. Its antigen remains unknown. The J gene is TRBJ2-7, the V gene TRBV6-5, with 7 bases identical to TRBD1. The material was PBMCs, obtained at surgery. This receptor was taken from a male donor with early-stage non-small cell lung cancer. In nucleotides, the CDR3 is TGTGCCAGCTCCCAGGGGGACACCTCCTACGAGCAGTACTTC. The encoded protein is CASSQGDTSYEQYF.